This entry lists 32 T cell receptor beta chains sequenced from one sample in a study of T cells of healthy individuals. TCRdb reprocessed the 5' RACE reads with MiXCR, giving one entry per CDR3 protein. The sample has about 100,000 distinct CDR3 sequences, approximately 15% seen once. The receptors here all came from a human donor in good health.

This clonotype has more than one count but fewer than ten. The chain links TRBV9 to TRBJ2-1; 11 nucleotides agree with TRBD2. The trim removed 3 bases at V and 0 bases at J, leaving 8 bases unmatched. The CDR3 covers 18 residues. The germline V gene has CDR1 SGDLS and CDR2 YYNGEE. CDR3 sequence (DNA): TGTGCCAGCAGCGCGGGACTAGCGGCTTTGAGCTCCTACAATGAGCAGTTCTTC. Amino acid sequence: CASSAGLAALSSYNEQFF. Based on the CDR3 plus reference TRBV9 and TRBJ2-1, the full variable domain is DSGVTQTPKHLITATGQRVTLRCSPRSGDLSVYWYQQSLDQGLQFLIQYYNGEERAKGNILERFSAQQFPDLHSELNLSSLELGDSALYFCASSAGLAALSSYNEQFFGPGTRLTVL.

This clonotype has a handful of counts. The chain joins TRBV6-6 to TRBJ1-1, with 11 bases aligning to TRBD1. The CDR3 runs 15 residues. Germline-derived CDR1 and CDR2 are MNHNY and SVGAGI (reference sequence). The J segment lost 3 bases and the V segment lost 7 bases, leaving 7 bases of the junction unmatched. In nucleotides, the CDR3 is TGTGCCAGCACGGACAGGGGGCGAGGTGACACTGAAGCTTTCTTT. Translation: CASTDRGRGDTEAFF.

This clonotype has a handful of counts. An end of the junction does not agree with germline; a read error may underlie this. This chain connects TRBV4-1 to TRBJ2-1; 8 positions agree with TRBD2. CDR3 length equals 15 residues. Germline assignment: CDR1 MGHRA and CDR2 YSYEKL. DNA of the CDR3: TGCGCCAGCAGCCAAGCCCAGCGGGGGCGCAATGAGCAGCTCTTC. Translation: CASSQAQRGRNEQLF.

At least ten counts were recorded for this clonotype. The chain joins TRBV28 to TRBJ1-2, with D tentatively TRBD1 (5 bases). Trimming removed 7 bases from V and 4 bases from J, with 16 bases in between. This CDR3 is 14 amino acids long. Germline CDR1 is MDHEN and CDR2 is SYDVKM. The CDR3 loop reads CASIPGWGSYGYTF. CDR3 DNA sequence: TGTGCCAGCATACCAGGGTGGGGAAGCTATGGCTACACCTTC.

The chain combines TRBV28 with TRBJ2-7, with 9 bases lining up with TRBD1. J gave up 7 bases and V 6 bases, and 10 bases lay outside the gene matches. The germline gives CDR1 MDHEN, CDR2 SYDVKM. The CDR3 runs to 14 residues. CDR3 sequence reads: CASRRTGEGLEQYF. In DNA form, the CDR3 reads TGTGCCAGCAGGAGGACAGGGGAGGGATTGGAGCAGTACTTC.

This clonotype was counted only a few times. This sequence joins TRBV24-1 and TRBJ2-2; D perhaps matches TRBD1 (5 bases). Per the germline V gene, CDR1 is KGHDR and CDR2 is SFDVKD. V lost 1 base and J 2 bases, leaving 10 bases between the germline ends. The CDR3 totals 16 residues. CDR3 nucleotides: TGTGCCACCAGTGATTTTCCAGGGCTAAACACCGGGGAGCTGTTTTTT. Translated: CATSDFPGLNTGELFF.

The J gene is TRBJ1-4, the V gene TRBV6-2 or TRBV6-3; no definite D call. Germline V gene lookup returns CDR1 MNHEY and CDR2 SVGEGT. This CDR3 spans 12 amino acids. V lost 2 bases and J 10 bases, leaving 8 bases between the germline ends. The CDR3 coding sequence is TGTGCCAGCAGTTACAGCTCCGGAAAACTGTTTTTT. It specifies CASSYSSGKLFF.

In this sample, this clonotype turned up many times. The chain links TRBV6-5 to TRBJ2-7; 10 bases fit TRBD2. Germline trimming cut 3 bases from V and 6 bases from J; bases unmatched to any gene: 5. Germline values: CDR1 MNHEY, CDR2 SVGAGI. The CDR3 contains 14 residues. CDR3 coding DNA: TGTGCCAGCAGTTATGTACTAGCGGGACGCGAGCAGTACTTC. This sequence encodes CASSYVLAGREQYF.

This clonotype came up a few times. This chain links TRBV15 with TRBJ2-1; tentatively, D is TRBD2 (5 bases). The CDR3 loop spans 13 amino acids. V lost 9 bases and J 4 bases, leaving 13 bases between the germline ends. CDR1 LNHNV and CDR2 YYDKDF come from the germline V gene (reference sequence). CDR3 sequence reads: CATNWGAYNEQFF. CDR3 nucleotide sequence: TGTGCCACAAACTGGGGAGCTTACAATGAGCAGTTCTTC.

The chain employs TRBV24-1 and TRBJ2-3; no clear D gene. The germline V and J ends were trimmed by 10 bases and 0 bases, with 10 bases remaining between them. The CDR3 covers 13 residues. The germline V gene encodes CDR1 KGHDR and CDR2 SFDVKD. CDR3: CATVSPSTDTQYF. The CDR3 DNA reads TGTGCCACTGTCTCTCCTAGCACAGATACGCAGTATTTT.

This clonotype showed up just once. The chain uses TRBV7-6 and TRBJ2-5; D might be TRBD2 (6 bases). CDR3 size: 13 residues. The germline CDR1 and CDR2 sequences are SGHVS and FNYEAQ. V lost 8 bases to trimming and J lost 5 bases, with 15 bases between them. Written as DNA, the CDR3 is TGTGCCAGCGGAACGGGGACTTCGGAGACCCAGTACTTC. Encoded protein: CASGTGTSETQYF. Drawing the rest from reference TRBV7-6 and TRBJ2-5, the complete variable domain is GAGVSQSPRYKVTKRGQDVALRCDPISGHVSLYWYRQALGQGPEFLTYFNYEAQQDKSGLPNDRFSAERPEGSISTLTIQRTEQRDSAMYRCASGTGTSETQYFGPGTRLLVL.

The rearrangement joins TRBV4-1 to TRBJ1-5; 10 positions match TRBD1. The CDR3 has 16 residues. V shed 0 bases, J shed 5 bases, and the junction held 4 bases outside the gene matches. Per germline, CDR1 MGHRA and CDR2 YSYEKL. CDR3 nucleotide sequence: TGCGCCAGCAGCCAAGATCAGGGACAGGGGTATCAGCCCCAGCATTTT. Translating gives CASSQDQGQGYQPQHF.

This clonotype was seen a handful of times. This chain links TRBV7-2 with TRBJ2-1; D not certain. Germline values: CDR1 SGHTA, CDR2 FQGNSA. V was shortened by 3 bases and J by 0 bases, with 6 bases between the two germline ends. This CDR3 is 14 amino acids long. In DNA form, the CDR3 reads TGTGCCAGCAGCTTGAGGAGCTCCTACAATGAGCAGTTCTTC. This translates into CASSLRSSYNEQFF.

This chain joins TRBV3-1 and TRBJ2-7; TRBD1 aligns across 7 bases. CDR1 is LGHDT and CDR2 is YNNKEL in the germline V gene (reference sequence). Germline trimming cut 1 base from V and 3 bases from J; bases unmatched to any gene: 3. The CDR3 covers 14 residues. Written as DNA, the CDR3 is TGTGCCAGCAGCCAAGCCGACAGGGACTACGAGCAGTACTTC. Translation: CASSQADRDYEQYF.

The CDR3 DNA sequence: TGTGCCAGCAGTATAACTGACAGGCTGTTCTACGAGCAGTACTTC. Its protein product is CASSITDRLFYEQYF. The J gene is TRBJ2-7, the V gene TRBV6-6; TRBD1 is a possible D gene (6 bases). Germline V CDR1 and CDR2: MNHNY, SVGAGI (reference sequence). The CDR3 is 15 amino acids. The V end was cut by 5 bases, the J end by 3 bases, with 17 bases between.

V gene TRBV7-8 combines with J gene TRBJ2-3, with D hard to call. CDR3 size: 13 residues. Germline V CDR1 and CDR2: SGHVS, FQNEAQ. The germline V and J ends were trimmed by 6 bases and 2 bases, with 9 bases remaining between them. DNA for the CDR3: TGTGCCAGCAGTTTGGGCGCCACAGATACGCAGTATTTT. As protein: CASSLGATDTQYF.

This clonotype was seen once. The CDR3 loop is CASSIKGQIYEQYF. The CDR3 region has the DNA TGTGCCAGTAGTATAAAGGGACAGATCTACGAGCAGTACTTC. The V gene is TRBV19, the J gene TRBJ2-7; 7 bases fit TRBD1. Germline CDR1 is LNHDA and CDR2 is SQIVND (reference sequence). With 2 bases clipped from V and 3 bases from J, the junction kept 4 bases outside the gene matches. The CDR3 runs 14 residues.

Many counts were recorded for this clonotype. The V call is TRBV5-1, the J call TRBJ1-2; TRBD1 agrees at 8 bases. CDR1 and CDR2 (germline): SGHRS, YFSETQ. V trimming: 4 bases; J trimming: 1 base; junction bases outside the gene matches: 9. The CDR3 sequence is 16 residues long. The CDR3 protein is CASSPTGAPNNYGYTF. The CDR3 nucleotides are TGCGCCAGCAGCCCGACAGGGGCCCCCAATAACTATGGCTACACCTTC.

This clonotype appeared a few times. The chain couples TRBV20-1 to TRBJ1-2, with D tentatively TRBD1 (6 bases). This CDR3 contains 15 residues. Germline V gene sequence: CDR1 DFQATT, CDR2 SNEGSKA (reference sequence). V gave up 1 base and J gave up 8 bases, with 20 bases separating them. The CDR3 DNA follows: TGCAGTGCTAGAGTCCGACAGGAGGGGACCTTAGGCTACACCTTC. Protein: CSARVRQEGTLGYTF.

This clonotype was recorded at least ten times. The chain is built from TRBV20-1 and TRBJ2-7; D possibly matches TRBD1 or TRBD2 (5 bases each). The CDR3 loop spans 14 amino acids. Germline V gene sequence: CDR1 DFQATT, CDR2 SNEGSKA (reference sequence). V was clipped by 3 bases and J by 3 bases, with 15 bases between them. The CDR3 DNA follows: TGCAGTGCTAGGGGGGATCTCAAGTACTACGAGCAGTACTTC. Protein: CSARGDLKYYEQYF.

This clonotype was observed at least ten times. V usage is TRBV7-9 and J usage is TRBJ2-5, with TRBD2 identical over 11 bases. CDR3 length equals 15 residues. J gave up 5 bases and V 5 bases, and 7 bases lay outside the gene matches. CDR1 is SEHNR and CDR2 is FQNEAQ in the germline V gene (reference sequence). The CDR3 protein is CASSATSGRNETQYF. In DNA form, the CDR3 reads TGTGCCAGCAGCGCAACTAGCGGGAGAAATGAGACCCAGTACTTC.

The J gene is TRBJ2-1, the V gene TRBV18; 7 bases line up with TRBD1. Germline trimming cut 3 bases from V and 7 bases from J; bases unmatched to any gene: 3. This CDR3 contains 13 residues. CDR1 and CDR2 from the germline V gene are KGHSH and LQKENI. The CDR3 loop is CASSPDRANEQFF. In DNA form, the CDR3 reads TGTGCCAGCTCACCCGACAGGGCAAATGAGCAGTTCTTC.

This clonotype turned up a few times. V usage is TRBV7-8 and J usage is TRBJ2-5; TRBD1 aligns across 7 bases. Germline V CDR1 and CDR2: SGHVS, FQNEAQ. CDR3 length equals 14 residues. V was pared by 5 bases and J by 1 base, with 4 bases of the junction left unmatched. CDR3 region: CASSARQGQETQYF. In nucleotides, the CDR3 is TGTGCCAGCAGCGCCCGACAGGGCCAAGAGACCCAGTACTTC.

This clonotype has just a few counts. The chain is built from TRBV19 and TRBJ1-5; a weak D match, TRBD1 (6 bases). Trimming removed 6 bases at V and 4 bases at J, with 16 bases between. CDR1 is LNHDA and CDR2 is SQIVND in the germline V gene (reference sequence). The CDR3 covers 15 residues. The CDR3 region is CASRWGGHSNQPQHF. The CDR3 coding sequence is TGTGCCAGTAGATGGGGGGGACACTCAAATCAGCCCCAGCATTTT.

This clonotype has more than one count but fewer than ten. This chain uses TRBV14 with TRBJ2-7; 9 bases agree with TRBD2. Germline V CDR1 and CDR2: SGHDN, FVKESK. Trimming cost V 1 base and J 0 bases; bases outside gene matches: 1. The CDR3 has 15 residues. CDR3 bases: TGTGCCAGCAGCCAAGTAGCGGGGGTCTCCTACGAGCAGTACTTC. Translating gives CASSQVAGVSYEQYF.

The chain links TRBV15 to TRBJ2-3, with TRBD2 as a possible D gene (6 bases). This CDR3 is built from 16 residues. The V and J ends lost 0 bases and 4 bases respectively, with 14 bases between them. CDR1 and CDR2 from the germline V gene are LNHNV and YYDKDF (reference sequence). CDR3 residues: CATSREIRERPDTQYF. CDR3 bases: TGTGCCACCAGCAGAGAGATTCGGGAGCGCCCAGATACGCAGTATTTT. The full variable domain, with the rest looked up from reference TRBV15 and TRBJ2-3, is DAMVIQNPRYQVTQFGKPVTLSCSQTLNHNVMYWYQQKSSQAPKLLFHYYDKDFNNEADTPDNFQSRRPNTSFCFLDIRSPGLGDTAMYLCATSREIRERPDTQYFGPGTRLTVL.

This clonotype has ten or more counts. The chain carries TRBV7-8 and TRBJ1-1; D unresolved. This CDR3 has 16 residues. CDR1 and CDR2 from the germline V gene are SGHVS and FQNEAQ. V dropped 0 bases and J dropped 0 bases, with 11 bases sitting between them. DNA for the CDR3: TGTGCCAGCAGCTTAGCAGCGGGCCGTCTGAACACTGAAGCTTTCTTT. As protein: CASSLAAGRLNTEAFF.

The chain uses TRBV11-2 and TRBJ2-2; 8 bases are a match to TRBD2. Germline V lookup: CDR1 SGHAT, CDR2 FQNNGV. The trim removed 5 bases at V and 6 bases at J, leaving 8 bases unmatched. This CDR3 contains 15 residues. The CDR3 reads CASSPPGGLSGELFF. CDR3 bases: TGTGCCAGCAGCCCGCCGGGGGGGCTGTCCGGGGAGCTGTTTTTT.

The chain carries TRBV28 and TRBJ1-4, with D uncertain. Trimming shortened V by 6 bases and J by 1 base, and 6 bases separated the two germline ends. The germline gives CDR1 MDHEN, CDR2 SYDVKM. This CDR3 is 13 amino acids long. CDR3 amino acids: CASRGLTNEKLFF. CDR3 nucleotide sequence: TGTGCCAGCAGGGGGTTAACTAATGAAAAACTGTTTTTT.

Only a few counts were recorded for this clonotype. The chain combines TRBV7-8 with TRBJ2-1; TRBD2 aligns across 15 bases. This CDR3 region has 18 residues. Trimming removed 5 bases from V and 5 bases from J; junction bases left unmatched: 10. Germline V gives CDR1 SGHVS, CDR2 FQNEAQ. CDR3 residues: CASSPGLAGGLENNEQFF. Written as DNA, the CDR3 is TGTGCCAGCAGCCCTGGACTAGCGGGGGGGCTGGAGAACAATGAGCAGTTCTTC.

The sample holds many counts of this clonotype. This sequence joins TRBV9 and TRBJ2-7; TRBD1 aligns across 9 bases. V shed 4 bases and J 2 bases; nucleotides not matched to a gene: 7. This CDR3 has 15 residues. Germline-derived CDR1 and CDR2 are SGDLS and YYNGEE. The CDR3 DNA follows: TGTGCCAGCAGCCCGGGACAGGGACCGACCTACGAGCAGTACTTC. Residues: CASSPGQGPTYEQYF. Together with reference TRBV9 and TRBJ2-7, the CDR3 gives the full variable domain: DSGVTQTPKHLITATGQRVTLRCSPRSGDLSVYWYQQSLDQGLQFLIQYYNGEERAKGNILERFSAQQFPDLHSELNLSSLELGDSALYFCASSPGQGPTYEQYFGPGTRLTVT.

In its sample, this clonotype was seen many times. CDR3 region: CASSSLAVSTDTQYF. The CDR3 DNA follows: TGTGCCAGCAGCTCCCTAGCTGTTAGCACAGATACGCAGTATTTT. V and J are TRBV11-2 and TRBJ2-3; maybe TRBD2 (5 bases). V was clipped by 4 bases and J by 0 bases, with 11 bases between them. The germline gives CDR1 SGHAT, CDR2 FQNNGV. This CDR3 comprises 15 residues.